Presented here are 7 T cell receptor beta chains from one specimen sequenced in a study of blood T cells in healthy people across ages (dated by TCRdb to 2014 to 2015). Preparation of the library involved 5' RACE. Sequencing relied on an Illumina HiSeq 2500. A second PCR of roughly 7 to 12 cycles was performed with a sample-barcoded 5' primer and a J-beta primer mix. Starting from the raw public reads, TCRdb applied fastp trimming at Q25, assembled clones with MiXCR and retained in-frame beta chains. Rows merge per CDR3 protein into single entries with the most common DNA and genes. A total of 1.5 million to 2 million distinct CDR3 sequences appear in this sample, 28% of them only once. The ten largest make up 7.7% of the sample. The sequencing input was blood. Receptors were obtained from a woman between 25 and 40 years old in good health.

This clonotype was detected a few times. The V call is TRBV6-2 or TRBV6-3, the J call TRBJ2-1; D is ambiguous. With 6 bases removed from V and 1 base from J, the gap between germline ends came to 10 bases. The CDR3 consists of 14 residues. Germline CDR1 and CDR2: MNHEY and SVGEGT. The CDR3 nucleotides read TGTGCCAGCAGACTCTTCGCTTCCTACAATGAGCAGTTCTTC. This encodes CASRLFASYNEQFF.

Note on this clonotype: One junction end disagrees with the germline gene, perhaps due to a read error. The rearrangement uses TRBV28 and TRBJ2-5; D may correspond to TRBD1 or TRBD2 (5 bases each). CDR1 is MDHEN and CDR2 is SYDVKM in the germline V gene. CDR3 length: 16 amino acids. Here the CDR3 reads CASSAGRIGARETQCF. In nucleotides, the CDR3 is TGTGCCAGCAGTGCTGGACGCATCGGGGCCCGAGAGACCCAGTGCTTC.

In this sample, this clonotype turned up once. CDR3 residues: CASSYSYPAGQETQYF. The CDR3 coding sequence is TGTGCCAGCAGTTACTCTTACCCAGCGGGACAAGAGACCCAGTACTTC. The rearrangement uses TRBV6-6 and TRBJ2-5; TRBD2 matches 7 bases. CDR3 length equals 16 residues. Per the germline V gene, CDR1 is MNHNY and CDR2 is SVGAGI (reference sequence). The trim removed 0 bases at V and 2 bases at J, leaving 6 bases unmatched.

The chain joins TRBV5-1 to TRBJ2-3; TRBD1 might be the D (6 bases). V was cut by 3 bases and J by 5 bases, with 13 bases left in between. The CDR3 extends over 14 amino acids. From germline, CDR1 is SGHRS and CDR2 YFSETQ. Here the CDR3 reads CASSSGQQGDTQYF. The CDR3 coding sequence is TGCGCCAGCAGCTCTGGACAACAGGGAGATACGCAGTATTTT.

This clonotype was counted between two and nine times. J is TRBJ1-2 and V is TRBV2; D uncertain. Germline V gene lookup returns CDR1 SNHLY and CDR2 FYNNEI. This CDR3 region has 12 residues. V was pared by 6 bases and J by 8 bases, with 13 bases between. CDR3 protein: CASRVYMGGYTF. The CDR3 bases are TGTGCCAGCAGAGTTTACATGGGAGGCTACACCTTC. The variable domain in full, with the rest retrieved from reference TRBV2 and TRBJ1-2, is EPEVTQTPSHQVTQMGQEVILRCVPISNHLYFYWYRQILGQKVEFLVSFYNNEISEKSEIFDDQFSVERPDGSNFTLKIRSTKLEDSAMYFCASRVYMGGYTFGSGTRLTVV.

This clonotype has ten or more counts. The CDR3 reads CSVELAGEVYEQYF. The DNA of the CDR3 is TGCAGCGTTGAGCTAGCGGGAGAAGTTTACGAGCAGTACTTC. The chain recombines TRBV29-1 with TRBJ2-7; 10 bases are a match to TRBD2. V was clipped by 3 bases and J by 4 bases; unmatched bases: 6. The V gene's germline CDR1 is SQVTM and CDR2 ANQGSEA. The CDR3 consists of 14 residues.

A few counts support this clonotype. J is TRBJ2-1 and V is TRBV24-1; 7 bases match TRBD2. The length of the CDR3 is 15 residues. Germline CDR1 KGHDR, CDR2 SFDVKD. The V gene end was trimmed by 1 base and the J gene end by 5 bases; junction bases not matched to a gene: 4. The CDR3, as DNA: TGTGCCACCAGTGATTTATCGGCGGGGGACAATGAGCAGTTCTTC. This translates into CATSDLSAGDNEQFF.